The sequence of this T cell receptor beta chain was determined in a study of T cell responses to AZD1222 COVID-19 vaccine. Whole-study context: Second-dose groups at about 4 or about 12 weeks were pooled. General observations from the study: Donors were largely white British and mainly female; clonal diversity was possibly underestimated.

Data came from immunoSEQ multiplex PCR; TCRdb stores just in-frame clones and leaves some out. The data contain 85,000 to 120,000 clones, 75% to 90% of them seen just once; the ten biggest clones take up around 5%. Of note for this clone: What it binds is unknown.

Per germline, CDR1 SGHRS and CDR2 YFSETQ. Trimming cost V 6 bases and J 4 bases, with 22 bases left between them. CDR3 size: 16 residues. This chain connects TRBV5-1 to TRBJ1-2; D may be TRBD1 (5 bases). The TCR was taken from an adult in good health. Here the sequenced sample was peripheral blood, taken on day 0 of AZD1222 vaccination. The CDR3: CASNPSGGRRSYGYTF. In DNA form, the CDR3 reads TGCGCCAGCAATCCCTCCGGGGGGAGGCGTAGCTATGGCTACACCTTC.